This T cell receptor (beta chain) was identified in a study of blood T cell repertoires in COVID-19. Turning to the study itself: In each case, the material was cDNA or gDNA derived from T cells, B-cell-depleted T cells, or PBMCs.

Original data processing: Estimation of nucleated cell counts relied on the amplification of reference gene primers. TCRdb keeps only in-frame clones here, not all; method: immunoSEQ multiplex PCR. Clonal size and the V and J genes are those of that table, whereas D and trimming came from the DNA. The table shows 65,000 to 70,000 clones, with about 74% occurring only once. The germline V gene has CDR1 SGHRS and CDR2 YFSETQ. Trimming removed 4 bases from V and 7 bases from J; junction bases left unmatched: 8. CDR3 length: 14 amino acids. Source material: peripheral blood. The chain employs TRBV5-1 and TRBJ2-7, with 10 bases that match TRBD1. The receptor's source is a human donor in a cohort sampled during active COVID-19. The CDR3 protein is CASSPRQGAKEQYF. As DNA, the CDR3 is TGCGCCAGCAGCCCCCGACAGGGGGCAAAGGAGCAGTACTTC.